This T cell receptor (beta chain) appears in the sequencing data of a study of identical twins. Trimming left V 2 bases short and J 1 base short, with 14 bases between. CDR3 length: 16 residues. CDR1 MNHEY and CDR2 SVGAGI come from the germline V gene. For this clonotype: The antigen is undetermined.

TCRdb recomputed calls from the 5' RACE reads with MiXCR, one row per CDR3 protein. This table holds 400,000 to 550,000 distinct CDR3 sequences, less than 25% found once. Study conclusions and caveats: Potential partial confounding of zero-insertion analyses by invariant MAIT and iNKT cells was noted. Reduced insertions were recorded for abundant cord blood beta clonotypes, with no such pattern in memory repertoires.

These same data were also listed under a study on T cells expressing NK-cell markers. That source reports: Repertoire data for TCR beta were derived from sorted T cells (CD3+CD56+NKG2C+, CD3+CD56+NKG2C- and CD3+CD56-NKG2C+). Seven of the eight sequenced donors were classified as HCMV-seropositive, and one was classified as seronegative.

The sample taken for sequencing was CD4+ T cells sorted from blood. J is TRBJ1-2 and V is TRBV6-5; D unresolved. This TCR was recovered from a woman aged 18 to 35 in good health. CDR3 coding DNA: TGTGCCAGCAGTTACATGGGAGGCGCGAGTAACTATGGCTACACCTTC. Translation: CASSYMGGASNYGYTF.